The subject of this entry is one T cell receptor (beta chain). Splitting the CD4+ cells yielded a CD45RA+ naive subset and a CD45RA-negative memory subset. This entry is derived from a study of shared clonotypes between healthy human individuals. The wider study: Serving as donors were two women and a few men, whose ages spanned 18 to 49.

V was cut by 1 base and J by 3 bases, with 7 bases left in between. CDR3 length: 14 amino acids. CDR1 is SGHTA, CDR2 FQGNSA, per germline. The data were produced by immunoSEQ multiplex PCR, yet TCRdb's version contains in-frame clones alone and is incomplete. The profile shows approximately 1,000,000 clones, around 78% of them singletons. Sequenced sample: memory CD4+ T cells from PBMCs. Regarding subset: CD45RA-negative fraction. V usage is TRBV7-2 and J usage is TRBJ2-1, with D hard to call. This receptor was taken from a man in his late teens or twenties in good health. Some clones in this sample may be carry-over from other donors' samples. Here the CDR3 DNA reads TGTGCCAGCAGCTTAGGTCTACACTACAATGAGCAGTTCTTC. Its protein is CASSLGLHYNEQFF. Full variable domain (rest looked up from reference TRBV7-2 and TRBJ2-1): GAGVSQSPSNKVTEKGKDVELRCDPISGHTALYWYRQSLGQGLEFLIYFQGNSAPDKSGLPSDRFSAERTGGSVSTLTIQRTQQEDSAVYLCASSLGLHYNEQFFGPGTRLTVL.